A single sample is the source of the 4 T cell receptor beta chains below, sequenced in a study of cytomegalovirus exposure and HLA in healthy donors. The PCR was carried out with 60 Vbeta primers and 13 Jbeta primers. Profiled with immunoSEQ multiplex PCR; TCRdb holds only in-frame clones, not every one. This sample has some 160,000 clones, with approximately 80% found just once. Material: PBMCs. All receptors come from a man aged 45-60 years in good health and CMV-seropositive.

The CDR3 nucleotides are TGTGCCAGCAGCTTCCGACTAGCGGGAGGGCCACAGGAGCAGTTCTTC. It translates to CASSFRLAGGPQEQFF. The chain links TRBV7-2 to TRBJ2-1; 14 bases line up with TRBD2. The CDR3 loop spans 16 amino acids. Germline trimming cut 3 bases from V and 10 bases from J; bases unmatched to any gene: 8. Per the germline V gene, CDR1 is SGHTA and CDR2 is FQGNSA.

The gene calls are TRBV5-1 and TRBJ2-7, with a weak D call TRBD2 (6 bases). The CDR3 covers 16 residues. Germline V CDR1 and CDR2: SGHRS, YFSETQ. V was pared by 4 bases and J by 0 bases, with 17 bases between. DNA of the CDR3: TGCGCCAGCAGCCTACCACGCGGGATTGACTCCTACGAGCAGTACTTC. Translated: CASSLPRGIDSYEQYF.

This clone was observed a handful of times. V is TRBV19 and J is TRBJ1-4; 10 bases are a match to TRBD1. Looked up from germline, CDR1 is LNHDA and CDR2 is SQIVND (reference sequence). The CDR3 is 16 residues long. V lost 1 base and J lost 6; bases outside the gene matches: 5. In DNA, the CDR3 is TGTGCCAGTAGTATAGCGGGGACAGGGGCGGATGAAAAACTGTTTTTT. It encodes CASSIAGTGADEKLFF.

This sequence joins TRBV27 and TRBJ2-7, with TRBD2 matching 8 bases. Germline-derived CDR1 and CDR2 are MNHEY and SMNVEV (reference sequence). The CDR3 consists of 15 residues. V lost 2 bases to trimming and J lost 2 bases; unmatched junction nucleotides: 5. CDR3 residues: CASSLSAGGAYEQYF. The CDR3 DNA sequence: TGTGCCAGCAGTTTAAGTGCGGGGGGTGCCTACGAGCAGTACTTC.